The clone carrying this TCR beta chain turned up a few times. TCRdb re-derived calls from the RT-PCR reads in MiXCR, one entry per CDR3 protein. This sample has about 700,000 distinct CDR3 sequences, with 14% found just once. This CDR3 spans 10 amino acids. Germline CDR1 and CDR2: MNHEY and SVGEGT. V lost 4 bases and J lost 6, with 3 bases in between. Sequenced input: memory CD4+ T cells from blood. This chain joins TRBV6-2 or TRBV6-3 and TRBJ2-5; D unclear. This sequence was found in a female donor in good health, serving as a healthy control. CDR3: CASSSKTQYF. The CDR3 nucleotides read TGTGCCAGCAGTTCCAAGACCCAGTACTTC.